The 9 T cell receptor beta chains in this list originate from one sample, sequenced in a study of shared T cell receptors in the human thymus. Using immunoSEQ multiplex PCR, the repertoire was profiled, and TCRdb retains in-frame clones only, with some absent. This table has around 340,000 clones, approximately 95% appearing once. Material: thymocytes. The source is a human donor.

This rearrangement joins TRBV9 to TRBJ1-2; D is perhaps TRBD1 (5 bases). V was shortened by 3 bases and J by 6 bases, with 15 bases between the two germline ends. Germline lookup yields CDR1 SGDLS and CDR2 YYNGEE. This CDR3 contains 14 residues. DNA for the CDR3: TGTGCCAGCAGCGCACGACAGCCCAGGGATGGCTACACCTTC. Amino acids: CASSARQPRDGYTF.

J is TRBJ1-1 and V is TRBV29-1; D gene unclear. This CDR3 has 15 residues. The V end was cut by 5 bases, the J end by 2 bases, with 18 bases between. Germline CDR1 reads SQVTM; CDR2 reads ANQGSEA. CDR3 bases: TGCAGCGTTCCGACCCCCGTTAGTGGTAACACTGAAGCTTTCTTT. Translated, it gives CSVPTPVSGNTEAFF.

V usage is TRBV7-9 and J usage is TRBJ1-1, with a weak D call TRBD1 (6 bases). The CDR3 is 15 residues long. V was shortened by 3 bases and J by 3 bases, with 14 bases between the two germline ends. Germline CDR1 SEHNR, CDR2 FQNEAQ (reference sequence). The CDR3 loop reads CASSLGLGADTEAFF. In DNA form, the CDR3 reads TGTGCCAGCAGCTTGGGCCTGGGGGCTGACACTGAAGCTTTCTTT.

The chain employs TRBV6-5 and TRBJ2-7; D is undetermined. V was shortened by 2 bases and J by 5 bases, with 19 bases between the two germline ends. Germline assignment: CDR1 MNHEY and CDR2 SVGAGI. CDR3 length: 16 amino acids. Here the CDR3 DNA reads TGTGCCAGCAGTTACCCCCAGAGGCGTGAAGGGCACGAGCAGTACTTC. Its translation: CASSYPQRREGHEQYF.

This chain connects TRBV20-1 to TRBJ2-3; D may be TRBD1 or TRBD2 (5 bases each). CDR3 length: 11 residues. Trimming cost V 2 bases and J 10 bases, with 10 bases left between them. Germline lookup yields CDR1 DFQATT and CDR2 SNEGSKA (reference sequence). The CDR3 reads CSARSRGAQYF. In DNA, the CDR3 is TGCAGTGCTAGATCTCGGGGCGCGCAGTATTTT.

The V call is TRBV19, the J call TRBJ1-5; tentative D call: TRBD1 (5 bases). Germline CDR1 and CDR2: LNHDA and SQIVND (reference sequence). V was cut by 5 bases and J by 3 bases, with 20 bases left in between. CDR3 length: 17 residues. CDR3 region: CASSEPWGPATNQPQHF. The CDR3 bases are TGTGCCAGTAGTGAGCCTTGGGGACCCGCCACCAATCAGCCCCAGCATTTT.

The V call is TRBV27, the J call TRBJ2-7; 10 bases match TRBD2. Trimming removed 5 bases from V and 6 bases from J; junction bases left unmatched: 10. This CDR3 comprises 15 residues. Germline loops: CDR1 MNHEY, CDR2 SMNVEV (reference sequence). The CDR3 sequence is CASSPSESGRGEQYF. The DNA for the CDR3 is TGTGCCAGCAGTCCTTCCGAGAGCGGGAGGGGCGAGCAGTACTTC.

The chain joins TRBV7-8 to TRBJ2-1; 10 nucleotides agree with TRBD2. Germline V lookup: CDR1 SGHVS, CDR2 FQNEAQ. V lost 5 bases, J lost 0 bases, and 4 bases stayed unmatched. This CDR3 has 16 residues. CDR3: CASSQTSGHSYNEQFF. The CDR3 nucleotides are TGTGCCAGCAGCCAGACTAGCGGGCACTCCTACAATGAGCAGTTCTTC.

CDR3 amino acids: CASKLPGGQPQHF. CDR3 bases: TGTGCCAGCAAACTCCCAGGCGGTCAGCCCCAGCATTTT. V is TRBV2 and J is TRBJ1-5; D remains unclear. The germline V gene has CDR1 SNHLY and CDR2 FYNNEI. There are 13 residues in the CDR3. V was pared by 7 bases and J by 6 bases, with 13 bases between.